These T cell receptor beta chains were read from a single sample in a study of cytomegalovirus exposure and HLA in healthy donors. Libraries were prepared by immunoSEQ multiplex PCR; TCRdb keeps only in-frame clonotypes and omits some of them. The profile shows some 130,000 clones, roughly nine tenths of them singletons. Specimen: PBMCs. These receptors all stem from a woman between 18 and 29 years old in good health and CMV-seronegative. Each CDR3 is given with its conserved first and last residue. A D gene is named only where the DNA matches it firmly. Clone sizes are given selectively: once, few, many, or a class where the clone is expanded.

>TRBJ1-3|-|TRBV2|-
TGTGCCAGCAGGAATTTTAATACAGGGACCCACTCTGGAAACACCATATATTTT
CASRNFNTGTHSGNTIYF
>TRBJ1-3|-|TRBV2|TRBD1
TGTGCCAGCCTTGGTGACAGGGTTGGAAACACCATATATTTT
CASLGDRVGNTIYF
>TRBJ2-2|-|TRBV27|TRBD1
TGTGCCAGCAGTTCTTACAGGGGCCAGAAGAACACCGGGGAGCTGTTTTTT
CASSSYRGQKNTGELFF
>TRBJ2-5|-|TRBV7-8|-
TGTGCCAGCAGCCGCCTTGACAGGGAGGAACGGGAGACCCAGTACTTC
CASSRLDREERETQYF
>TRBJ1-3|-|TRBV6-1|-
TGTGCCAGCAGCCAAGACAGCCGCTCTGGAAACACCATATATTTT
CASSQDSRSGNTIYF
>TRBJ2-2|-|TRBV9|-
TGTGCCAGCAACCAACAGGGCTTGAAAACCGGGGAGCTGTTTTTT
CASNQQGLKTGELFF
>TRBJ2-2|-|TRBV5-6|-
TGTGCCAGCCAATTAGGACATTCCACCGGGGAGCTGTTTTTT
CASQLGHSTGELFF
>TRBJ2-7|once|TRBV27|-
TGTGCCAGCAGTTTCGACGGAGCCTACGGCTTCGAGCAGTACTTC
CASSFDGAYGFEQYF
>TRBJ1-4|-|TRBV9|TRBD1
TGTGCCAGCAGCGCGTCCGGGACAGGGACTTTGGAAAAACTGTTTTTT
CASSASGTGTLEKLFF
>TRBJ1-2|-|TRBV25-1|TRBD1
TGTGCCAGCAGAAAAGGGGGCAGCTTCGGCTACACCTTC
CASRKGGSFGYTF
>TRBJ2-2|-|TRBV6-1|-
TGTGCCAGCAGTCGGGACTGGAACACCGGGGAGCTGTTTTTT
CASSRDWNTGELFF
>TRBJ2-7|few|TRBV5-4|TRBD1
TGTGCCAGCAGCTTTGATGGGACAGGGGGGTACGAGCAGTACTTC
CASSFDGTGGYEQYF
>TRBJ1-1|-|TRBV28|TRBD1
TGTGCCAGCAGTTTATCCCCTTCGTGGACAGGGGGCGGCACTGAAGCTTTCTTT
CASSLSPSWTGGGTEAFF
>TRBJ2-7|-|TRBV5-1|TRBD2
TGCGCCAGCCGTACGAGCGGGGGGAACTACGAGCAGTACTTC
CASRTSGGNYEQYF
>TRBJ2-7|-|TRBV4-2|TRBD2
TGTGCCAGCAGCCAAGTACAAACCGGGACTAGCGGGGTTTACGTCTACGAGCAGTACTTC
CASSQVQTGTSGVYVYEQYF
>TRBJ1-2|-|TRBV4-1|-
TGCGCCAGCAGCTTCACCTACTCTAACTATGGCTACACCTTC
CASSFTYSNYGYTF
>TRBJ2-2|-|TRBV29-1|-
TGCAGCGTTGGAGGGCCCGGGGAGCTGTTTTTT
CSVGGPGELFF
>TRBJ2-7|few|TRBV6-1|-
TGTGCCAGCAGTGATTTCACCTACGAGCAGTACTTC
CASSDFTYEQYF
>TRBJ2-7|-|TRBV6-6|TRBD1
TGTGCCAGCAGCGGACAGGTAGTCGACGAGCAGTACTTC
CASSGQVVDEQYF
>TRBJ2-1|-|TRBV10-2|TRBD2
TGCGCCAGCAGAGCGAGCGGGGGGACTTACAATGAGCAGTTCTTC
CASRASGGTYNEQFF
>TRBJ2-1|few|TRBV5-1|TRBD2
TGCGCCAGCAGCTTGGAGACTAGCGGGGAGCAGTTCTTC
CASSLETSGEQFF
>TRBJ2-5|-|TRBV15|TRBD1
TGTGCCACCAGCAGAGATGACAGGGTGGCAGAGACCCAGTACTTC
CATSRDDRVAETQYF